Included here is one T cell receptor (beta chain) sequence, with context. This clone was observed a single time. It lacks a known antigen. No quality values exist for individual bases; no much larger clone is one base distant. These data belong to a study of T cell changes during pregnancy in multiple sclerosis (dated by TCRdb to 2018 to 2020). Regarding the research as a whole: Changes in the T cell repertoire over the course of pregnancy were examined in this study in women with multiple sclerosis.

V sheds 2 bases and J sheds 5 bases, leaving 7 bases between their ends. The CDR3 measures 13 amino acids from cysteine to phenylalanine. The only DNA kept is the CDR3, 39 bases in frame from the first base. The CDR1 and CDR2 encoded by the germline V gene are MDHEN and SYDVKM. Preparation of the library involved the immunoSEQ multiplex PCR assay. In its TCRdb copy, this immuneACCESS table keeps in-frame sequences only and misses some clones. Where compared with another copy, unresolved V genes explain less than half of these, and the others have no known cause. Within this sample are some 73,000 clones, with approximately 92% of them counted one time only. The top ten constitute 2.8% of the sample.

This TCR was recovered from a female donor in good health, enrolled as a control in a pregnancy study. The sequence links TRBV28 to TRBJ1-3; D gene: possibly TRBD1, on 6 matching bases. The sequences come from peripheral blood, collected in the third trimester of pregnancy. The DNA sequence reads TGTGCCAGCAGTTTACAGGGGAGAAACACCATATATTTT. It codes for CASSLQGRNTIYF.